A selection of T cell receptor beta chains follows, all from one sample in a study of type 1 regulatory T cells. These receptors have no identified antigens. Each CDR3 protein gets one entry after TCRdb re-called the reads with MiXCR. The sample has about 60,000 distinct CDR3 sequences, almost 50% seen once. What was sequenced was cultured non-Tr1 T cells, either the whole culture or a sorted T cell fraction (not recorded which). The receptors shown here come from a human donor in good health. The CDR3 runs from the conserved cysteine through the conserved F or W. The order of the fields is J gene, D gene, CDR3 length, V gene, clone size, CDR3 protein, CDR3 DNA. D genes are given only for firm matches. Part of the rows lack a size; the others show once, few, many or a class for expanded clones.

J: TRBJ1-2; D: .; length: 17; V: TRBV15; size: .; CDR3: CATSRDQDRARPYGYTF; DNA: TGTGCCACCAGCAGAGATCAGGATCGGGCAAGGCCCTATGGCTACACCTTC
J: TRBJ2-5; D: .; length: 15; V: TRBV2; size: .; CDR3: CAGSEAGPGQSTQYF; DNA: TGTGCCGGCAGTGAGGCGGGACCGGGGCAGTCGACCCAGTACTTC
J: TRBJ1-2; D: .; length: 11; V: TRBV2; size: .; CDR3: CASRSGPGYTF; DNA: TGTGCCAGCAGGTCAGGACCGGGCTACACCTTC
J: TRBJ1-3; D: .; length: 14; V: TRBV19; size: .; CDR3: CASTRMSSGNTIYF; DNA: TGTGCCAGTACCAGAATGAGCTCTGGAAACACCATATATTTT
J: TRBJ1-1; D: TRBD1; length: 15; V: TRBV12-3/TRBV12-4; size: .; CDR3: CASSPRGTGGDEAFF; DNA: TGTGCCAGCAGTCCTAGAGGGACAGGGGGAGATGAAGCTTTCTTT
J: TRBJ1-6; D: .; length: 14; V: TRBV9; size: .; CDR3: CASSSLGTNSPLHF; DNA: TGTGCCAGCAGCTCCCTGGGGACCAATTCACCCCTCCACTTT
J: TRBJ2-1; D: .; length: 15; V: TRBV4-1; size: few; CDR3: CASSQDSLARRGQFF; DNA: TGCGCCAGCAGCCAAGATAGCTTGGCTCGAAGGGGGCAGTTCTTC
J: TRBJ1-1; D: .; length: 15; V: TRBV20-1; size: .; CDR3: CSASPSGPRRTEAFF; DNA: TGCAGTGCTAGTCCGTCCGGGCCGCGAAGGACTGAAGCTTTCTTT
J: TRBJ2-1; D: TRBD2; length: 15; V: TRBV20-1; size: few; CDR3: CSARGRGSSYNEQFF; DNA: TGCAGTGCTAGAGGGCGGGGGAGCTCCTACAATGAGCAGTTCTTC
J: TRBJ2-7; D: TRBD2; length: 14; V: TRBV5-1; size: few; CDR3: CASSPGTTTYEQYF; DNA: TGCGCCAGCAGCCCCGGGACTACGACCTACGAGCAGTACTTC
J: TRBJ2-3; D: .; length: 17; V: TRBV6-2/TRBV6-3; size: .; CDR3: CASSYSWAFEATDTQYF; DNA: TGTGCCAGCAGTTACTCTTGGGCCTTCGAGGCCACAGATACGCAGTATTTT
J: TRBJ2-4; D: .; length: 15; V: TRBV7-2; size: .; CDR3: CASTPSGSVKNIQYF; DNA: TGTGCCAGCACCCCTTCGGGGAGCGTTAAAAACATTCAGTACTTC
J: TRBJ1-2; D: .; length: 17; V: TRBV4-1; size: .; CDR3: CASSQPRLGAASYGYTF; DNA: TGCGCCAGCAGCCAACCCAGATTGGGCGCTGCCTCCTATGGCTACACCTTC
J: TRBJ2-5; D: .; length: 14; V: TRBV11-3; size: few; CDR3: CASSRRAGSETQYF; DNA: TGTGCCAGCAGCCGGAGGGCAGGGTCGGAGACCCAGTACTTC
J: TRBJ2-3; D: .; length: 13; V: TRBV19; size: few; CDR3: CASGAESTDTQYF; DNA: TGTGCCAGTGGGGCAGAGAGCACAGATACGCAGTATTTT
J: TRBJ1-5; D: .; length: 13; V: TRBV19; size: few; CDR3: CASTDTYNQPQHF; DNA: TGTGCCAGTACCGACACCTACAATCAGCCCCAGCATTTT
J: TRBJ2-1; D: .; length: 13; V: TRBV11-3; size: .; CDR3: CASSLGPNNEQFF; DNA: TGTGCCAGCAGCTTAGGACCGAACAATGAGCAGTTCTTC
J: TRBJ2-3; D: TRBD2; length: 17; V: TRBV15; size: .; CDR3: CATSRARAGGRTDTQYF; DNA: TGTGCCACCAGCAGAGCCCGAGCGGGGGGCCGCACAGATACGCAGTATTTT
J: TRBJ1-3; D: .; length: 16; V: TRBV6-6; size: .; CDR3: CASSYPAGAAGNTIYF; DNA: TGTGCCAGCAGTTACCCAGCGGGGGCAGCTGGAAACACCATATATTTT
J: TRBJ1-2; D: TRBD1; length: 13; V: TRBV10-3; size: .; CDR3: CAISEGRGDGYTF; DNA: TGTGCCATCAGTGAGGGCAGGGGGGATGGCTACACCTTC